The source of this TCR beta chain is a study of T cell responses to AZD1222 COVID-19 vaccine. In germline, CDR1 is LNHDA, CDR2 SQIVND (reference sequence). This CDR3 is built from 12 residues. V was pared by 8 bases and J by 2 bases, with 8 bases between. The table came from immunoSEQ multiplex PCR; TCRdb's copy has only in-frame clones and leaves some out. The sample lists 90,000 to 110,000 clones, roughly nine tenths occurring once. The chain links TRBV19 to TRBJ2-3, with D possibly being TRBD1 (5 bases). The starting material was peripheral blood, obtained on day 0 of AZD1222 vaccination. This receptor was taken from an adult in good health. The CDR3 region is CASQGFTDTQYF. In DNA, the CDR3 is TGTGCCAGTCAGGGATTCACAGATACGCAGTATTTT.